This paragraph covers one T cell receptor (beta chain) sequence. The data derive from a study of CD8 T cells in Susac syndrome. There are 16 residues in the CDR3. Germline CDR1 is GTSNPN and CDR2 is SVGIG (reference sequence). V gave up 8 bases and J gave up 0 bases, with 19 bases separating them. It was negative isolation that provided the CD8+ and CD4+ T cells, whereas TEMRA cells were enriched by FACS. The RNA input was about 0.5 to 1 ug, and it was reverse transcribed with random hexamers. Using its own MiXCR run on the immunoSEQ multiplex PCR reads, TCRdb lists one record per CDR3 protein. The sample consists of about 300,000 distinct CDR3 sequences, approximately 89% of them appearing once.

This sequence originates from a human donor with multiple sclerosis. The source material was CD8+ T cells from PBMCs. The chain employs TRBV30 and TRBJ2-2; D is possibly TRBD1 (6 bases). CDR3 nucleotides: TGTGCCGGGCAGGGGCAGCAAGAGGCGAACACCGGGGAGCTGTTTTTT. It is translated as CAGQGQQEANTGELFF.